A selection of T cell receptor beta chains follows, all from one sample in a study of cytomegalovirus exposure and HLA in healthy donors. Some clones are missing from TCRdb's copy, which holds only in-frame ones; the method was immunoSEQ multiplex PCR. The data show roughly 150,000 clones, with more than 70% seen just once and 2.5% to 3.5% held by the top ten. Sample: PBMCs. The receptor set was obtained from a man aged 35-49 years in good health and CMV-seronegative. CDR3s include the opening cysteine and the closing phenylalanine or tryptophan. Each record gives: clone size, V gene, D gene, J gene, CDR3 protein, CDR3 DNA. D genes are given only for firm matches. Size is stated for part of the rows, as once, few or many counts, or as a class when the clone is expanded.

>-|TRBV7-9|-|TRBJ2-7
CASRQGVWEQYF
TGTGCCAGCAGACAGGGCGTGTGGGAGCAGTACTTC
>-|TRBV28|-|TRBJ2-1
CASKTPGGYEQFF
TGTGCCAGCAAGACGCCGGGGGGCTATGAGCAGTTCTTC
>few|TRBV5-4|TRBD2|TRBJ2-1
CASSQMWLREEQFF
TGTGCCAGCAGCCAAATGTGGTTGCGGGAGGAGCAGTTCTTC
>-|TRBV6-1|-|TRBJ1-5
CASTTQGPSNQPQHF
TGTGCCAGCACCACTCAGGGGCCTAGCAATCAGCCCCAGCATTTT
>-|TRBV5-1|TRBD2|TRBJ2-5
CASSLGLAGRQETQYF
TGCGCCAGCAGCTTGGGGCTAGCGGGGAGACAAGAGACCCAGTACTTC
>-|TRBV30|-|TRBJ2-1
CAWSVDKFYNEQFF
TGTGCCTGGAGTGTGGACAAATTCTACAATGAGCAGTTCTTC
>-|TRBV5-1|-|TRBJ1-1
CASSPNPGTQNTEAFF
TGCGCCAGCAGCCCAAACCCCGGGACACAAAACACTGAAGCTTTCTTT
>-|TRBV7-6|TRBD2|TRBJ2-5
CASSPPRLAETQYF
TGTGCCAGCAGCCCCCCCCGACTAGCGGAGACCCAGTACTTC
>-|TRBV5-1|TRBD2|TRBJ2-7
CASSPGPRDAGDEQYF
TGCGCCAGCAGCCCAGGCCCACGGGATGCGGGAGACGAGCAGTACTTC
>once|TRBV19|-|TRBJ2-1
CASSAWEPSSYNEQFF
TGTGCCAGTAGTGCTTGGGAGCCAAGCTCCTACAATGAGCAGTTCTTC
>-|TRBV19|-|TRBJ1-1
CASGWGRTEAFF
TGTGCCAGTGGCTGGGGGCGAACTGAAGCTTTCTTT
>-|TRBV19|-|TRBJ1-5
CASSIDRDYSNQPQHF
TGTGCCAGTAGTATAGACAGGGACTATAGCAATCAGCCCCAGCATTTT
>-|TRBV19|TRBD2|TRBJ2-3
CASSISGHPLDTQYF
TGTGCCAGTAGTATTAGCGGGCACCCCCTTGATACGCAGTATTTT
>-|TRBV9|-|TRBJ2-5
CASSGSGPWETQYF
TGTGCCAGCAGCGGCTCAGGGCCCTGGGAGACCCAGTACTTC
>-|TRBV30|TRBD1|TRBJ2-7
CAWSVRDREMDEQYF
TGTGCCTGGAGTGTAAGGGACAGGGAAATGGACGAGCAGTACTTC
>-|TRBV7-9|-|TRBJ2-3
CASSPQSTDTQYF
TGTGCCAGCAGCCCACAGAGCACAGATACGCAGTATTTT
>-|TRBV2|TRBD1|TRBJ1-1
CASSAPGQGYAFF
TGTGCCAGCAGCGCCCCTGGACAGGGGTATGCTTTCTTT
>-|TRBV7-6|-|TRBJ1-2
CASSFEGGYGYTF
TGTGCCAGCAGCTTCGAGGGGGGGTATGGCTACACCTTC
>-|TRBV5-6|-|TRBJ1-1
CASSLSGVGNTEAFF
TGTGCCAGCAGCTTATCAGGGGTGGGGAACACTGAAGCTTTCTTT
>few|TRBV23-1|-|TRBJ2-2
CASSLMRQNTGELFF
TGCGCCAGCAGTCTGATGAGACAAAACACCGGGGAGCTGTTTTTT
>-|TRBV15|TRBD1|TRBJ1-4
CATSREAVGGTEAPWKEKLFF
TGTGCCACCAGCAGAGAAGCGGTTGGAGGGACAGAGGCCCCCTGGAAGGAAAAACTGTTTTTT
>once|TRBV27|TRBD1|TRBJ2-7
CASSSGTGDYEQYF
TGTGCCAGCAGTTCCGGGACAGGGGATTACGAGCAGTACTTC
>-|TRBV4-3|-|TRBJ1-1
CASSQELGQNTEAFF
TGCGCCAGCAGCCAAGAGTTGGGACAGAACACTGAAGCTTTCTTT
>-|TRBV5-4|-|TRBJ2-7
CASSEDRGVGEQYF
TGTGCCAGCAGCGAGGACCGGGGAGTGGGCGAGCAGTACTTC
>-|TRBV27|TRBD2|TRBJ2-1
CASSFAATTAMGGEQFF
TGTGCCAGCAGTTTTGCCGCAACTACCGCGATGGGGGGGGAGCAGTTCTTC
>-|TRBV9|-|TRBJ2-3
CASSVNLVDFSDTQYF
TGTGCCAGCAGCGTTAACCTAGTCGATTTCTCGGATACGCAGTATTTT
>-|TRBV6-4|TRBD2|TRBJ2-7
CASLPMLAGLNEQYF
TGTGCCAGCCTACCCATGTTAGCGGGGCTCAACGAGCAGTACTTC
>-|TRBV7-3|TRBD1|TRBJ2-7
CASSFQIGTGEVLKPYEQYF
TGTGCCAGCAGCTTTCAAATCGGGACAGGGGAGGTCCTAAAACCCTACGAGCAGTACTTC